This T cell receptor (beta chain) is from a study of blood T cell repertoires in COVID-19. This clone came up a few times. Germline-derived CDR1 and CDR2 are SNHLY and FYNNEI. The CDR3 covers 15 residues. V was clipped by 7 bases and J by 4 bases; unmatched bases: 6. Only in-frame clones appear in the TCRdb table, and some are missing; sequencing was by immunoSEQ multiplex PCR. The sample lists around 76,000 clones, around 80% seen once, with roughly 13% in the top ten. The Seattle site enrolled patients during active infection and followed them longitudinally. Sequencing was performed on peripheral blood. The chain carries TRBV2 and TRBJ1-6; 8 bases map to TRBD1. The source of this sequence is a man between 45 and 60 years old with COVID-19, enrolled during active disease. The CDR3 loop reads CASTGQGFYNSPLHF. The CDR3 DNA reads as TGTGCCAGCACCGGACAGGGATTTTATAATTCACCCCTCCACTTT.